Below, one T cell receptor beta chain is given with its context. The data derive from a study of blood T cell repertoires in COVID-19. The CDR3 covers 13 residues. The germline V gene encodes CDR1 SGHRS and CDR2 YFSETQ. With 2 bases removed from V and 10 bases from J, the gap between germline ends came to 12 bases. Original analysis: Estimation of nucleated cell counts relied on the amplification of reference gene primers. The assay was immunoSEQ multiplex PCR, and TCRdb's table has in-frame clones only and misses some. D and trimming come from the DNA, and the V and J calls and clone size come from that table. The repertoire holds approximately 380,000 clones, with around 85% as singletons.

Sample: peripheral blood. The gene calls are TRBV5-1 and TRBJ1-4; a weak D match, TRBD1 (6 bases). This sequence was found in a woman aged 18 to 35 with acute or convalescent COVID-19. The CDR3, as DNA: TGCGCCAGCAGCTTAAGACAGGTCGGAAAACTGTTTTTT. This encodes CASSLRQVGKLFF.